This T cell receptor beta chain originates from a study of CD8+ T cells in alopecia areata. Study-wide results and limits: Scalp samples also yield sequences from resident alphabeta T cells of normal skin. For lesional scalp, especially alopecia totalis/universalis, clonality was higher than in normal scalp. Possibly because of HLA-related factors, TCR sharing was less clear across patients than in mice.

In each case, RNA was isolated and then reverse transcribed into cDNA as the sequencing template. The repertoire was sequenced with immunoSEQ multiplex PCR; TCRdb's copy has only in-frame clones and lacks some. The sample records more than 100,000 clones, 55% being singletons. This clone was counted between two and nine times. Its cognate antigen is unknown. The CDR3 length is 14 residues. Germline CDR1 is LNHDA and CDR2 is SQIVND (reference sequence). After removal of 7 bases from V and 4 bases from J, the junction contained 8 bases not matched to a gene. This clonotype was obtained from a human donor in good health. The source material was CD4+ T cells sorted from blood. The rearrangement links TRBV19 to TRBJ1-1; TRBD1 matches 8 bases. CDR3 bases: TGTGCCAGTAATCCACTCGACAGGGGCACTGAAGCTTTCTTT. Protein sequence: CASNPLDRGTEAFF.